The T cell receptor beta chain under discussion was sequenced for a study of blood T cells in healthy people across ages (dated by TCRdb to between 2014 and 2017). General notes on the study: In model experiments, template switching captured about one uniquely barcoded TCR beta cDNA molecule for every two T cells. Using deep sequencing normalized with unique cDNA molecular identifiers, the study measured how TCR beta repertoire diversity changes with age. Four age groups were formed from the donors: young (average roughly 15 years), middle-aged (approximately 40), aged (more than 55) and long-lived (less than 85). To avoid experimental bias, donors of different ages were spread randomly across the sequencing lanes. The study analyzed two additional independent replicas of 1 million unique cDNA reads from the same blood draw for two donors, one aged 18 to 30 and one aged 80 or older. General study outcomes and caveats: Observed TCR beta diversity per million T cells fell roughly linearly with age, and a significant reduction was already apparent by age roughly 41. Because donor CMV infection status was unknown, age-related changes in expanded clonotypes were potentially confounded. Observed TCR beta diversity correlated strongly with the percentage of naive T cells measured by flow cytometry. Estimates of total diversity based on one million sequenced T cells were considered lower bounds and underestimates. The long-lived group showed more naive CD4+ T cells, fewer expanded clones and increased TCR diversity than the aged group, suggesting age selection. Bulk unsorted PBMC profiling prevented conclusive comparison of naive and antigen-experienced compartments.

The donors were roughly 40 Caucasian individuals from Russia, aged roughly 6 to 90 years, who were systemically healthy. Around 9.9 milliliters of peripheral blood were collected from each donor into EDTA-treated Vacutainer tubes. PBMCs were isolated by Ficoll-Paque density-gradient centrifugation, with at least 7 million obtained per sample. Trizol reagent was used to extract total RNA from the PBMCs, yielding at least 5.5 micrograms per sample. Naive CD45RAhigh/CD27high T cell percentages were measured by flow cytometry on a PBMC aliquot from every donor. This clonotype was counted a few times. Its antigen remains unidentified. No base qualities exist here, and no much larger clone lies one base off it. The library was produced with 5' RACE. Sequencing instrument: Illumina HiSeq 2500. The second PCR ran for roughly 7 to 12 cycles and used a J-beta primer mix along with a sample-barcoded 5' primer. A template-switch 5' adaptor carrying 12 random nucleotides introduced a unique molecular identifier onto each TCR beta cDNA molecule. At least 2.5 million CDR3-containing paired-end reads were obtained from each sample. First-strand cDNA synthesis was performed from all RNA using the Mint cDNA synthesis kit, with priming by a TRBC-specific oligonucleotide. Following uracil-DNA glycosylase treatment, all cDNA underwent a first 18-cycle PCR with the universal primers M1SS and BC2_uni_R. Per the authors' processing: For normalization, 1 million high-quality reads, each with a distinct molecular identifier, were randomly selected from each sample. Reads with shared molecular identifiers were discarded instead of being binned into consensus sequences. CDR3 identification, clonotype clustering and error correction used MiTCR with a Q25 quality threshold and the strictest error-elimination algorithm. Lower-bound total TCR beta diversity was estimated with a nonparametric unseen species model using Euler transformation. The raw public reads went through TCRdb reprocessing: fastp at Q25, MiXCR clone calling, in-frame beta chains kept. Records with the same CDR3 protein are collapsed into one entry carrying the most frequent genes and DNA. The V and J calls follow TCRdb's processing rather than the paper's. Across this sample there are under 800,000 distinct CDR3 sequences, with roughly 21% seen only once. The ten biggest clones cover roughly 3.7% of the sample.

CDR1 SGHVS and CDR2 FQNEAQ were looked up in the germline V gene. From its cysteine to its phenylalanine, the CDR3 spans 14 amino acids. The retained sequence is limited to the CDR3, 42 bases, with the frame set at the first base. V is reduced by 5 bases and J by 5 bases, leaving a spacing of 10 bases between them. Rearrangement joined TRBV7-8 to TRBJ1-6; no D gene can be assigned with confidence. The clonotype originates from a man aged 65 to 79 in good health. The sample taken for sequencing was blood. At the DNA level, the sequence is TGTGCCAGCAGCCTGAGCCGGGATAATTCACCCCTCCACTTT. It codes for CASSLSRDNSPLHF.